The source of this T cell receptor (beta chain) is a study of early T cells in non-severe SARS-CoV-2 infection. This clonotype was found many times. Unique molecular identifiers were attached to individual cDNA molecules. In TCRdb, the 5' RACE reads were re-called with MiXCR into one record per CDR3 protein. The sample consists of 37,000 or so distinct CDR3 sequences, approximately 4.8% of them appearing once. Deletions cut 1 base from V and 7 bases from J, with 7 bases between. This CDR3 is 12 amino acids long. Germline CDR1 and CDR2: LGHDT and YNNKEL (reference sequence). The origin of this receptor is an adult who was a healthcare worker with PCR-confirmed SARS-CoV-2 infection or an uninfected control (not recorded which). Sequenced sample: whole blood. This chain joins TRBV3-1 and TRBJ1-1; unclear D gene. The CDR3 DNA is TGTGCCAGCAGCCAAGCGTTCGGTGAAGCTTTCTTT. Protein product: CASSQAFGEAFF.